This T cell receptor (beta chain) was sequenced during a study of blood T cell repertoires in COVID-19. Data came from immunoSEQ multiplex PCR; TCRdb stores just in-frame clones and leaves some out. The sample has roughly 200,000 clones, roughly nine tenths seen once; the top ten hold around 2%. In assigning cohorts, the study relied on participant-reported clinical history. This CDR3 has 16 amino acids. Trimming cost V 4 bases and J 4 bases; bases outside gene matches: 11. Germline CDR1 and CDR2: SGHRS and YFSETQ. The sample comprised PBMCs or T cells enriched from blood (not recorded which). The chain carries TRBV5-1 and TRBJ1-1; TRBD1 matches 9 bases. The TCR comes from a woman aged 35 to 49 with acute COVID-19. The CDR3 DNA reads as TGCGCCAGCAGCCCACGTCCCGGGACAGGGCTCACTGAAGCTTTCTTT. Translated, it gives CASSPRPGTGLTEAFF.